Presented here are 28 T cell receptor beta chains from one specimen sequenced in a study of T cells in Graves' hyperthyroidism and ophthalmopathy. Researchers took RNA transcripts and amplified the TCR beta CDR3 regions from them. During a first-round RT-PCR of the TCR CDR3, the HTBI primer set was used. TCRdb reprocessed the multiplex PCR reads with MiXCR, giving one entry per CDR3 protein. Altogether around 100,000 distinct CDR3 sequences are present, about half being singletons, with the ten largest covering approximately 27%. Sequenced: blood. These receptor sequences come from a man aged 35 to 55 with Graves' hyperthyroidism.

This clonotype was detected once. The chain combines TRBV7-2 with TRBJ2-5; 7 positions agree with TRBD2. Per the germline V gene, CDR1 is SGHTA and CDR2 is FQGNSA. CDR3 length: 13 residues. Trimming at V came to 5 bases and at J to 7 bases, leaving 7 bases not matched to a gene. Here the CDR3 DNA reads TGTGCCAGCAGCCCCCGGGGGGTTTGGACCCAGTACTTC. Residues: CASSPRGVWTQYF.

With regard to this clonotype: A junction boundary mismatches the germline segment, possibly from a read error. This chain connects TRBV12-3 or TRBV12-4 to TRBJ1-1; D possibly corresponds to TRBD1 (6 bases). The length of the CDR3 is 15 residues. This CDR3 is CASSLETGRGTEAFF. CDR3 in DNA: TGTGCCAGCAGTTTAGAAACAGGGAGGGGCACTGAGGCTTTCTTT.

The V gene is TRBV15, the J gene TRBJ2-7; 10 nucleotides match TRBD2. Germline assignment: CDR1 LNHNV and CDR2 YYDKDF (reference sequence). The CDR3 has 17 residues. The ends lost 0 bases at V and 6 bases at J; junction bases unmatched: 11. CDR3 nucleotides: TGTGCCACCAGCAGAGATTTTGGACTAGCGGATAATAGCGAGCAGTACTTC. Protein sequence: CATSRDFGLADNSEQYF.

This clonotype has a count of ten or more. The chain combines TRBV20-1 with TRBJ1-5, with 7 bases matching TRBD1. Germline V gene sequence: CDR1 DFQATT, CDR2 SNEGSKA (reference sequence). This CDR3 comprises 14 residues. The V gene end was trimmed by 3 bases and the J gene end by 0 bases; junction bases not matched to a gene: 2. The CDR3 protein is CSARTGSSNQPQHF. CDR3 bases: TGCAGTGCTAGGACAGGGAGTAGCAATCAGCCCCAGCATTTT.

CDR3 sequence: CASSLGRLTDTQYF. The DNA of the CDR3 is TGTGCCAGCAGCCTCGGGAGGCTCACAGATACGCAGTATTTT. This chain uses TRBV2 with TRBJ2-3; 7 positions agree with TRBD2. Germline V lookup: CDR1 SNHLY, CDR2 FYNNEI. Trimming cost V 6 bases and J 2 bases; bases outside gene matches: 5. The CDR3 runs to 14 residues.

Ten or more counts support this clonotype. A read error may account for a junction end that differs from germline. CDR3 amino acids: CASSPGGATYNEQFF. CDR3 bases: TGTGCTAGCAGCCCAGGGGGCGCAACGTACAATGAGCAGTTCTTC. The chain employs TRBV7-7 and TRBJ2-1, with 8 bases that match TRBD1. CDR1 SSHAT and CDR2 FNYEAQ come from the germline V gene (reference sequence). This CDR3 has 15 residues. Full variable domain (rest looked up from reference TRBV7-7 and TRBJ2-1): GAGVSQSPRYKVTKRGQDVTLRCDPISSHATLYWYQQALGQGPEFLTYFNYEAQPDKSGLPSDRFSAERPEGSISTLTIQRTEQRDSAMYRCASSPGGATYNEQFFGPGTRLTVL.

In its sample, this clonotype was seen many times. This chain links TRBV11-2 with TRBJ2-3; D is possibly TRBD1 or TRBD2 (5 bases each). With 4 bases removed from V and 4 bases from J, the gap between germline ends came to 12 bases. Germline V gene data show CDR1 as SGHAT and CDR2 as FQNNGV. The CDR3 has 14 amino acids. The CDR3 sequence: CASSSGTVADTQYF. In nucleotides, the CDR3 is TGTGCCAGCAGCTCGGGGACGGTCGCAGATACGCAGTATTTT.

This clonotype was seen ten or more times. The chain carries TRBV20-1 and TRBJ2-5; D might be TRBD1 (5 bases). The germline V gene encodes CDR1 DFQATT and CDR2 SNEGSKA (reference sequence). V lost 5 bases, J lost 5 bases, and 21 bases lay in between. The CDR3 has 15 amino acids. The CDR3, as DNA: TGCAGTGCTCCTGACAACAGGAGACCTCGGGAGACCCAGTACTTC. Translated: CSAPDNRRPRETQYF.

With respect to this clonotype: The junction shows a germline mismatch at one end, possibly a read error. The chain joins TRBV15 to TRBJ2-5; no clear D gene. Germline loops: CDR1 LNHNV, CDR2 YYDKDF (reference sequence). The CDR3 sequence is 15 residues long. DNA for the CDR3: TGCGCCACCAGCAGAGACCGAACCGCTGGGGAGACCCAGTACTTC. Amino acid sequence: CATSRDRTAGETQYF.

This clonotype was counted many times. The J gene is TRBJ2-3, the V gene TRBV7-2, with TRBD1 matching 8 bases. The CDR3 length is 14 residues. The germline gives CDR1 SGHTA, CDR2 FQGNSA. V shed 4 bases and J 3 bases; nucleotides not matched to a gene: 3. Written as DNA, the CDR3 is TGTGCCAGCAGCTCCCGACAGGGGACAGATACGCAGTATTTT. Protein product: CASSSRQGTDTQYF.

The chain couples TRBV9 to TRBJ2-1, with TRBD1 identical over 11 bases. J gave up 3 bases and V 0 bases, and 2 bases lay outside the gene matches. Germline lookup yields CDR1 SGDLS and CDR2 YYNGEE. The CDR3 runs 16 residues. CDR3: CASSVEGTGGYNEQFF. As DNA, the CDR3 is TGTGCCAGCAGCGTAGAAGGGACAGGGGGCTACAATGAGCAGTTCTTC.

Note on this clonotype: The junction departs from germline at one end; a sequencing error may be responsible. V is TRBV2 and J is TRBJ1-6, with D unclear. Germline-derived CDR1 and CDR2 are SNHLY and FYNNEI. The CDR3 loop spans 16 amino acids. The CDR3 region has the DNA TGTTCCAGCAACTTCAATCCGCTACTGGAAAATTCACCCCTCCACTTT. Amino acids: CSSNFNPLLENSPLHF.

This clonotype was counted ten times or more. The junction departs from the called germline gene at one end, perhaps through a read error. V is TRBV7-6 and J is TRBJ2-2; TRBD2 might be the D (5 bases). The CDR3 runs 16 residues. Germline CDR1 reads SGHVS; CDR2 reads FNYEAQ. CDR3 sequence (DNA): TGTGCCAGCAGCCGGGGAGACACCGCGAACATCGGGGAGCTGTTTTTT. Its protein product is CASSRGDTANIGELFF.

This clonotype was found many times. The V and J genes are TRBV7-9 and TRBJ1-4; 9 positions match TRBD1. From germline, CDR1 is SEHNR and CDR2 FQNEAQ (reference sequence). V shed 5 bases and J 7 bases; nucleotides not matched to a gene: 5. This CDR3 spans 14 amino acids. Written as DNA, the CDR3 is TGTGCCAGCAGCCCTGGGACAGGGACTGAAAAACTGTTTTTT. Translation gives CASSPGTGTEKLFF.

In this sample, this clonotype turned up many times. The V and J genes are TRBV9 and TRBJ1-2, with TRBD1 identical over 8 bases. The germline V gene has CDR1 SGDLS and CDR2 YYNGEE. There are 12 residues in the CDR3. The ends lost 3 bases at V and 8 bases at J; junction bases unmatched: 3. Here the CDR3 reads CASSASGGGYTF. CDR3 sequence (DNA): TGTGCCAGCAGCGCCTCAGGGGGCGGCTACACCTTC.

Many counts were recorded for this clonotype. The V gene is TRBV6-1, the J gene TRBJ1-3; no clear D gene. Germline V gives CDR1 MNHNS, CDR2 SASEGT. Trimming took 6 bases from V and 0 from J, leaving 9 bases between them. The CDR3 has 14 amino acids. The chain's CDR3 is CASRDRDSGNTIYF. The DNA of the CDR3 is TGTGCCAGCAGGGATAGGGACTCTGGAAACACCATATATTTT.

The V call is TRBV29-1, the J call TRBJ2-3, with D perhaps matching TRBD1 (6 bases). Trimming removed 8 bases from V and 4 bases from J, with 13 bases in between. CDR3 length: 12 amino acids. The germline CDR1 and CDR2 sequences are SQVTM and ANQGSEA. This CDR3 reads CSLGGGADTQYF. Here the CDR3 DNA reads TGCAGCCTTGGGGGCGGCGCAGATACGCAGTATTTT.

This clonotype was observed many times. This chain links TRBV12-3 or TRBV12-4 with TRBJ1-6; perhaps TRBD1 as D (5 bases). V shed 5 bases and J shed 4 bases, with 9 bases lying between them. CDR3 length equals 14 residues. In nucleotides, the CDR3 is TGTGCCAGCAGTCTTCAGGGATATAATTCACCCCTCCACTTT. Residues: CASSLQGYNSPLHF.

This clonotype was detected many times. Possible read error: a much larger clone is one base away. This CDR3 is missing its conserved last phenylalanine or tryptophan, likely due to a read error. J is TRBJ2-5 and V is TRBV7-7; a possible D gene is TRBD2 (6 bases). The CDR3 runs to 14 residues. Germline loops: CDR1 SSHAT, CDR2 FNYEAQ (reference sequence). The CDR3 sequence: CASSQAGQQETQYL. The CDR3 DNA reads TGTGCTAGCAGCCAGGCGGGGCAGCAAGAGACCCAGTACCTC.

Ten or more counts support this clonotype. The chain joins TRBV10-1 to TRBJ2-1; tentative D call: TRBD1 (5 bases). Trimming took 3 bases from V and 12 from J, leaving 15 bases between them. The germline CDR1 and CDR2 sequences are WNHNN and SYGVQD (reference sequence). There are 13 residues in the CDR3. CDR3 sequence reads: CASSDQKGSRQFF. In DNA form, the CDR3 reads TGCGCCAGCAGTGACCAGAAGGGGTCAAGGCAGTTCTTC.

The chain joins TRBV7-2 to TRBJ1-1, with 7 bases lining up with TRBD1. This CDR3 region has 15 residues. J was trimmed by 11 bases and V by 1 base; bases with no gene match: 13. The germline V gene has CDR1 SGHTA and CDR2 FQGNSA. CDR3 loop: CASSLVGTAQRLAFF. CDR3 bases: TGTGCCAGCAGCTTAGTGGGGACAGCACAAAGATTGGCTTTCTTT. Complete variable domain (other parts from reference TRBV7-2 and TRBJ1-1): GAGVSQSPSNKVTEKGKDVELRCDPISGHTALYWYRQSLGQGLEFLIYFQGNSAPDKSGLPSDRFSAERTGGSVSTLTIQRTQQEDSAVYLCASSLVGTAQRLAFFGQGTRLTVV.

There are many counts of this clonotype. The chain uses TRBV9 and TRBJ2-7; 8 bases align to TRBD2. CDR1 and CDR2 (germline): SGDLS, YYNGEE. The trim removed 4 bases at V and 0 bases at J, leaving 9 bases unmatched. This CDR3 contains 16 residues. The CDR3 loop reads CASSPRGGFGSYEQYF. The CDR3 region has the DNA TGTGCCAGCAGCCCCCGGGGGGGATTCGGCTCCTACGAGCAGTACTTC.

This clonotype has a count of ten or more. The chain carries TRBV14 and TRBJ2-3; D is possibly TRBD1 or TRBD2 (5 bases each). The V end was cut by 9 bases, the J end by 2 bases, with 15 bases between. The CDR3 is 14 amino acids. The germline V gene encodes CDR1 SGHDN and CDR2 FVKESK. CDR3 DNA sequence: TGTGCCAGTAAGACGGGGCTGAACACAGATACGCAGTATTTT. Translated, it gives CASKTGLNTDTQYF.

This clonotype appeared many times. The chain has TRBV4-1 and TRBJ2-5, with TRBD2 matching 7 bases. Losses at the gene ends were 4 bases for V and 7 bases for J; bases not matched to a gene: 9. Germline V CDR1 and CDR2: MGHRA, YSYEKL. CDR3 size: 14 residues. The CDR3 coding sequence is TGCGCCAGCAGCCCCCGGACGGGGGAGGGGACCCAGTACTTC. It specifies CASSPRTGEGTQYF.

This clonotype has a count of ten or more. J is TRBJ1-1 and V is TRBV9, with D tentatively TRBD1 (5 bases). The CDR3 is 13 amino acids. Germline CDR1 SGDLS, CDR2 YYNGEE. V was pared by 0 bases and J by 5 bases, with 8 bases between. CDR3 nucleotide sequence: TGTGCCAGCAGCGTAGAGCGGGGGACTGAAGCTTTCTTT. It codes for CASSVERGTEAFF.

Details on this clonotype: A read error may be the cause here, since a much bigger clone is one base away. This chain connects TRBV12-3 or TRBV12-4 to TRBJ2-3, with 9 bases lining up with TRBD1. CDR3 length: 16 residues. Here the CDR3 DNA reads TGTGCCAGCAGGTCCGGGACAGGGAGCCGCACAGATACGCGGTATTTT. Translated, it gives CASRSGTGSRTDTRYF.

As concerns this clonotype: With a much larger clone just one base away, this may be a read error. CDR3: CSARVGDTRYF. In DNA form, the CDR3 reads TGCAGTGCTAGAGTGGGAGATACGCGGTATTTT. V gene TRBV20-1 combines with J gene TRBJ2-3, with D maybe TRBD2 (5 bases). CDR3 size: 11 residues. Germline lookup yields CDR1 DFQATT and CDR2 SNEGSKA (reference sequence).

This clonotype came up many times. This chain connects TRBV9 to TRBJ2-7, with 8 bases matching TRBD1. Germline assignment: CDR1 SGDLS and CDR2 YYNGEE. There are 14 residues in the CDR3. V shed 4 bases and J 5 bases; nucleotides not matched to a gene: 8. CDR3 DNA: TGTGCCAGCAGCCTGTCGGACAGGGTCCACGAGCAGTACTTC. Protein product: CASSLSDRVHEQYF.